The entry below gives a single TCR beta chain sequence along with its context. The source of the sample is a study of blood T cells in healthy people across ages. The V end was cut by 3 bases, the J end by 6 bases, with 14 bases between. Germline CDR1 LGHDT, CDR2 YNNKEL (reference sequence). The CDR3 length is 14 residues. Next came a second PCR, run for about 6 to 12 cycles, which used a sample-barcoded 5' primer along with a J-beta primer mix. TCRdb fed the 5' RACE reads into MiXCR, producing one record per CDR3 protein. This sample has more than 550,000 distinct CDR3 sequences, with about 20% found just once.

The sequenced material came from blood. The J gene is TRBJ1-2, the V gene TRBV3-1; no firm D call. This sequence was found in a man aged 70 or older in good health. The CDR3 reads CASSQAGPRHGYTF. The CDR3 DNA sequence: TGTGCCAGCAGCCAGGCGGGTCCTCGGCATGGCTACACCTTC.